What follows are 27 T cell receptor beta chains derived from one specimen sequenced in a study of T-cell reconstitution after alpha-beta-depleted transplantation in children. A library of TCRbeta sequences, prepared with unique molecular identifiers, was generated. MiXCR, run by TCRdb on the PCR reads, gives a single entry per CDR3 protein. The data show 250,000 to 400,000 distinct CDR3 sequences, around 25% seen once. The sequencing used PBMCs, mostly from graft donor cells, collected 180 days after TCRalphabeta/CD19-depleted stem cell transplant. The receptors originated from a male patient younger than 18 who had a stem cell transplant for acute lymphoblastic leukemia, so the T cells may come from the graft donor.

The gene calls are TRBV29-1 and TRBJ2-7, with a tentative D call TRBD1 (6 bases). Germline V gene sequence: CDR1 SQVTM, CDR2 ANQGSEA. The CDR3 length is 11 residues. V was pared by 6 bases and J by 4 bases, with 10 bases between. The CDR3 region has the DNA TGCAGCGTCGGGACACCTTACGAGCAGTACTTC. It translates to CSVGTPYEQYF.

This chain links TRBV9 with TRBJ1-3, with D possibly being TRBD1 (6 bases). This CDR3 is built from 15 residues. V lost 4 bases and J 2 bases, leaving 13 bases between the germline ends. Germline CDR1 and CDR2: SGDLS and YYNGEE. The CDR3 DNA is TGTGCCAGCAGCTCCCAAGGGGGTACTGGAAACACCATATATTTT. Translated, it gives CASSSQGGTGNTIYF.

The chain employs TRBV7-6 and TRBJ2-7, with a possible D match to TRBD1 (6 bases). The V gene lost 2 bases and the J gene lost 4 bases, with 15 bases spanning the gap. The length of the CDR3 is 15 residues. Germline V gene data show CDR1 as SGHVS and CDR2 as FNYEAQ. The CDR3 loop is CASSLRRTALYEQYF. DNA of the CDR3: TGTGCCAGCAGCTTAAGGCGGACAGCTCTTTACGAGCAGTACTTC.

The chain carries TRBV20-1 and TRBJ2-1, with TRBD2 identical over 8 bases. Germline loops: CDR1 DFQATT, CDR2 SNEGSKA (reference sequence). CDR3 length equals 17 residues. With V trimmed by 5 bases and J by 3 bases, 15 bases remained unmatched. Written as DNA, the CDR3 is TGCAGTGCTCTTAAAGCCGGGACTAGGGGACTCTACAATGAGCAGTTCTTC. The encoded protein is CSALKAGTRGLYNEQFF.

V usage is TRBV11-1 and J usage is TRBJ2-7; no clear D. The CDR3 loop spans 13 amino acids. From germline, CDR1 is SGHAT and CDR2 FQDESV (reference sequence). The V end lost 6 bases, the J end lost 2 bases, and 11 bases lay between the germline ends. The CDR3 DNA follows: TGTGCCAGCAGTTACCAACAGACCTACGAGCAGTACTTC. Translating gives CASSYQQTYEQYF.

This clonotype came up many times. The chain is built from TRBV5-1 and TRBJ2-7; TRBD1 matches at 9 bases. The junction had 1 base not matched to a gene; V was cut back by 0 bases and J by 3 bases. The CDR3 is 14 amino acids. Germline V gives CDR1 SGHRS, CDR2 YFSETQ. The CDR3, as DNA: TGCGCCAGCAGCTTGGGGACAGGGGTCTACGAGCAGTACTTC. Translated: CASSLGTGVYEQYF.

This clonotype was seen a few times. The chain combines TRBV12-5 with TRBJ1-3, with 8 bases aligning to TRBD1. Per germline, CDR1 LGHNT and CDR2 FRNRAP. The CDR3 runs to 14 residues. Trimming removed 6 bases from V and 4 bases from J; junction bases left unmatched: 5. For the CDR3, the DNA is TGTGCTAGTGGAGTGACAGGGGCCGGAAACACCATATATTTT. Amino acids: CASGVTGAGNTIYF.

In its sample, this clonotype was seen a few times. The chain links TRBV5-1 to TRBJ2-1, with TRBD2 matching 11 bases. Looked up from germline, CDR1 is SGHRS and CDR2 is YFSETQ. The CDR3 contains 16 residues. After removal of 1 base from V and 6 bases from J, the junction contained 6 bases not matched to a gene. The CDR3 DNA reads as TGCGCCAGCAGCTTGATAACTAGCGGGAGTTCCAATGAGCAGTTCTTC. Encoded protein: CASSLITSGSSNEQFF.

This chain's CDR3 is CASSQAPGTDRKRTNEKLFF. In DNA, the CDR3 is TGCGCCAGCAGCCAAGCTCCAGGGACGGACCGGAAGAGGACTAATGAAAAACTGTTTTTT. This rearrangement joins TRBV4-1 to TRBJ1-4; D is possibly TRBD1 (5 bases). CDR1 is MGHRA, CDR2 YSYEKL, per germline. Trimming took 1 base from V and 2 from J, leaving 23 bases between them. The CDR3 totals 20 residues.

The chain joins TRBV27 to TRBJ2-7; D may match TRBD1 or TRBD2 (5 bases each). V lost 2 bases and J lost 2, with 10 bases in between. Germline V gene sequence: CDR1 MNHEY, CDR2 SMNVEV (reference sequence). This CDR3 has 14 residues. This CDR3 is CASSLRGDAYEQYF. The CDR3 bases are TGTGCCAGCAGTTTAAGAGGGGATGCCTACGAGCAGTACTTC.

The chain employs TRBV27 and TRBJ2-2; D possibly corresponds to TRBD1 (5 bases). Trimming left V 0 bases short and J 1 base short, with 15 bases between. CDR1 is MNHEY, CDR2 SMNVEV, per germline (reference sequence). The CDR3 is 18 amino acids. The CDR3 spells CASSLSSLQAMNTGELFF. DNA for the CDR3: TGTGCCAGCAGTTTATCCTCCCTACAGGCGATGAACACCGGGGAGCTGTTTTTT.

This clonotype was counted a few times. CDR3 nucleotides: TGTGCCAGCTCCTACGAGCAGTACTTC. Protein sequence: CASSYEQYF. The gene calls are TRBV12-3 or TRBV12-4 and TRBJ2-7, with no clear D. Deletions cut 8 bases from V and 1 base from J, with 0 bases between. CDR3 length: 9 residues.

This clonotype was picked up a small number of times. The chain joins TRBV24-1 to TRBJ1-2; D perhaps matches TRBD1 (6 bases). The V end was cut by 3 bases, the J end by 2 bases, with 12 bases between. This CDR3 comprises 15 residues. Germline CDR1 and CDR2: KGHDR and SFDVKD. CDR3 amino acids: CATSDPRGGNYGYTF. The CDR3 coding sequence is TGTGCCACCAGTGATCCGAGGGGGGGCAACTATGGCTACACCTTC.

The CDR3 spells CASSLNRDRENTGELFF. In DNA, the CDR3 is TGCGCCAGCAGCTTAAACCGGGACAGGGAGAACACCGGGGAGCTGTTTTTT. The chain carries TRBV5-1 and TRBJ2-2; TRBD1 aligns across 9 bases. The CDR3 spans 17 residues. Germline values: CDR1 SGHRS, CDR2 YFSETQ. Germline trimming cut 2 bases from V and 1 base from J; bases unmatched to any gene: 6. Using reference TRBV5-1 and TRBJ2-2 for the parts outside the CDR3, the full variable domain is KAGVTQTPRYLIKTRGQQVTLSCSPISGHRSVSWYQQTPGQGLQFLFEYFSETQRNKGNFPGRFSGRQFSNSRSEMNVSTLELGDSALYLCASSLNRDRENTGELFFGEGSRLTVL.

DNA for the CDR3: TGCGCCAGCAGCTTTGCGGGTAGCAAAAGGCCGGACAATGAGCAGTTCTTC. Protein product: CASSFAGSKRPDNEQFF. The chain combines TRBV5-1 with TRBJ2-1, with D possibly being TRBD2 (5 bases). The CDR3 sequence is 17 residues long. Germline values: CDR1 SGHRS, CDR2 YFSETQ. V dropped 2 bases and J dropped 5 bases, with 20 bases sitting between them.

This chain connects TRBV21-1 to TRBJ1-3; the table's D gene call, TRBD1, was not cross checked with the DNA. TRBV21-1 is a recognized pseudogene. The CDR3 is made up of 20 amino acids. The CDR3 nucleotides are TGTGCCAGCAGCAAAGTGGAAAGCCCTGACAGGGATACTCGGGGAAACACCATATATTTT. Residues: CASSKVESPDRDTRGNTIYF.

A word on this clonotype: Being one base from a much bigger clone, this may be a read error. The chain is built from TRBV5-8 and TRBJ2-2, with D maybe TRBD2 (6 bases). The length of the CDR3 is 15 residues. Trimming pared 2 bases from V and 3 bases from J, leaving 11 bases between. Looked up from germline, CDR1 is SGHTS and CDR2 is YDEGEE. The CDR3 DNA reads TGTGCCAGCAGCTTCGGGACTCTCGACACCGGGGAGCTGTTTTTT. Translating it yields CASSFGTLDTGELFF.

The chain joins TRBV11-2 to TRBJ2-5; D tentatively fits TRBD1 or TRBD2 (7 bases each). Trimming left V 5 bases short and J 4 bases short, with 20 bases between. This CDR3 is built from 16 residues. Germline CDR1 is SGHAT and CDR2 is FQNNGV. As DNA, the CDR3 is TGTGCCAGCAGCCTCCTGACAGGGAGGGGTTTAGAGACCCAGTACTTC. Its translation is CASSLLTGRGLETQYF.

The genes are TRBV9 and TRBJ1-1, with TRBD1 matching 10 bases. The CDR3 runs 12 residues. Germline CDR1 is SGDLS and CDR2 is YYNGEE. Trimming cost V 4 bases and J 10 bases; bases outside gene matches: 4. This CDR3 is CASSQTGGLAFF. Written as DNA, the CDR3 is TGTGCCAGCAGCCAGACAGGGGGCCTAGCTTTCTTT.

This clonotype was recorded a few times. V and J are TRBV6-5 and TRBJ1-2; D gene uncertain. The V gene lost 1 base and the J gene lost 5 bases, with 8 bases spanning the gap. Per the germline V gene, CDR1 is MNHEY and CDR2 is SVGAGI. The CDR3 has 13 residues. CDR3 amino acids: CASSYFDGYGYTF. CDR3 DNA: TGTGCCAGCAGTTACTTCGACGGTTATGGCTACACCTTC.

This chain links TRBV20-1 with TRBJ2-7; 11 nucleotides line up with TRBD2. CDR3 size: 16 residues. V was pared by 0 bases and J by 5 bases, with 9 bases of the junction left unmatched. Germline CDR1 DFQATT, CDR2 SNEGSKA (reference sequence). The CDR3 nucleotides read TGCAGTGCTAGAGAATGGGGTACTAGCGGGAGCGACGAGCAGTACTTC. Protein sequence: CSAREWGTSGSDEQYF.

This clonotype was found many times. The chain has TRBV20-1 and TRBJ2-3; D may be TRBD2 (5 bases). The CDR3 sequence is 15 residues long. Germline lookup yields CDR1 DFQATT and CDR2 SNEGSKA (reference sequence). V lost 0 bases to trimming and J lost 0 bases, with 10 bases between them. The CDR3 DNA sequence: TGCAGTGCTAGAGAGGAGCGGACTAGCACAGATACGCAGTATTTT. It specifies CSAREERTSTDTQYF.

The chain is built from TRBV28 and TRBJ1-1; D is perhaps TRBD1 (5 bases). Trimming left V 5 bases short and J 0 bases short, with 13 bases between. Germline V gene sequence: CDR1 MDHEN, CDR2 SYDVKM. This CDR3 is built from 15 residues. CDR3 loop: CASSRPGGVNTEAFF. The CDR3 nucleotides are TGTGCCAGCAGTAGGCCCGGGGGGGTGAACACTGAAGCTTTCTTT.

This clonotype showed up just a few times. The chain recombines TRBV29-1 with TRBJ2-7; D tentatively reads TRBD1 or TRBD2 (5 bases each). Between the trimmed V and J ends, which lost 4 bases and 5 bases, there was a span of 12 bases. CDR1 and CDR2 from the germline V gene are SQVTM and ANQGSEA. The CDR3 loop spans 12 amino acids. The CDR3 bases are TGCAGCGTTGGAGGGAAAGGGGACGAGCAGTACTTC. It is translated as CSVGGKGDEQYF.

The genes are TRBV5-1 and TRBJ1-2; no firm D call. The V and J ends lost 1 base and 0 bases respectively, with 1 base between them. CDR1 and CDR2 (germline): SGHRS, YFSETQ. The length of the CDR3 is 12 residues. CDR3 DNA sequence: TGCGCCAGCAGCTTGACTAACTATGGCTACACCTTC. Translated, it gives CASSLTNYGYTF.

Ten or more counts support this clonotype. This chain connects TRBV7-9 to TRBJ2-5; D possibly corresponds to TRBD1 (5 bases). The CDR3 loop spans 15 amino acids. The V and J ends lost 5 bases and 3 bases respectively, with 16 bases between them. The germline CDR1 and CDR2 sequences are SEHNR and FQNEAQ (reference sequence). CDR3: CASSLSSGKEETQYF. The CDR3 bases are TGTGCCAGCAGCCTCTCATCAGGGAAAGAAGAGACCCAGTACTTC.

In this sample, this clonotype turned up a few times. V and J are TRBV24-1 and TRBJ2-5; 9 bases are shared with TRBD1. The CDR3 consists of 16 residues. Germline V lookup: CDR1 KGHDR, CDR2 SFDVKD. The V gene end was trimmed by 5 bases and the J gene end by 5 bases; junction bases not matched to a gene: 11. CDR3 protein: CATSAFTGGEEETQYF. CDR3 nucleotides: TGTGCCACCAGTGCCTTTACAGGGGGCGAGGAGGAGACCCAGTACTTC.